The present entry profiles one TCR beta chain with its context. TCRdb's copy holds only in-frame clones and misses some; the assay was immunoSEQ multiplex PCR. The sample holds 850,000 to 1,200,000 clones, 60% to 80% seen once. This CDR3 spans 14 amino acids. Germline lookup yields CDR1 SGHRS and CDR2 YFSETQ. V was cut by 0 bases and J by 2 bases, with 9 bases left in between. The source of the sample is a study of shared clonotypes between healthy human individuals. This receptor was obtained from a man aged 18 to 30 in good health. V gene TRBV5-1 combines with J gene TRBJ2-7; the D is unclear. The specimen sequenced was memory CD4+ T cells sorted from blood. The sample's subset: CD45RA-negative fraction. CDR3 amino acids: CASSLALEPYEQYF. As DNA, the CDR3 is TGCGCCAGCAGCTTGGCGCTGGAACCCTACGAGCAGTACTTC. Based on the CDR3 plus reference TRBV5-1 and TRBJ2-7, the full variable domain is KAGVTQTPRYLIKTRGQQVTLSCSPISGHRSVSWYQQTPGQGLQFLFEYFSETQRNKGNFPGRFSGRQFSNSRSEMNVSTLELGDSALYLCASSLALEPYEQYFGPGTRLTVT.